The T cell receptor (beta chain) under discussion was sequenced for a study of cytomegalovirus exposure and HLA in healthy donors. Study-wide context: There were approximately 400 genotyped donors. Of these, roughly 80% fell in the genetic ancestry cluster associated with self-reported Caucasian donors.

In this sample, this clone turned up once. Antigen specificity is unknown. Germline is not matched at one junction end, which may reflect a read error. Points from the study as a whole: The study found most TCR sequences rare, yet found some public TCRs in many donors. In a later analysis, a missense DCLRE1C variant was linked to TCR beta V- and J-gene trimming.

CDR1 SEHNR and CDR2 FQNEAQ come from the germline V gene (reference sequence). The CDR3 is 12 residues long. The PCR contained 60 Vbeta and 13 Jbeta primers. Produced via immunoSEQ multiplex PCR; TCRdb's table is partial and in-frame only. The sample holds 250,000 to 350,000 clones, just over 85% seen once. This TCR derives from a middle-aged man in good health and CMV-seropositive. This chain joins TRBV7-9 and TRBJ1-5; D is unresolved. Sequenced sample: PBMCs. For the CDR3, the DNA is TGTTCCAGCAGCTTCAACAATCAGCCCCAGCATTTT. This sequence encodes CSSSFNNQPQHF. The full variable domain, its missing parts supplied by reference TRBV7-9 and TRBJ1-5, is DTGVSQNPRHKITKRGQNVTFRCDPISEHNRLYWYRQTLGQGPEFLTYFQNEAQLEKSRLLSDRFSAERPKGSFSTLEIQRTEQGDSAMYLCSSSFNNQPQHFGDGTRLSIL.